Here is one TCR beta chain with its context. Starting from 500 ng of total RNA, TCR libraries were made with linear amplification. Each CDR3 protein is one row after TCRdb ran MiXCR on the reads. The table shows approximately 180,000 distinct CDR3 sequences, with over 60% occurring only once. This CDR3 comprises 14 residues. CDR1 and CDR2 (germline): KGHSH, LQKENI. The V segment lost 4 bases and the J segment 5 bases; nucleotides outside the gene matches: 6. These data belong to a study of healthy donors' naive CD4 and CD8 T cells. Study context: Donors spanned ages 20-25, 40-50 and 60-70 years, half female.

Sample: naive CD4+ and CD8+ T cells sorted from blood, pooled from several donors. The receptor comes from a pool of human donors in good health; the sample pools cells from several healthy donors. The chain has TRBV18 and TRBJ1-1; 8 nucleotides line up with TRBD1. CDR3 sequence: CASSLNNRGTEAFF. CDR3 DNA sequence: TGTGCCAGCTCACTCAACAACAGGGGGACTGAAGCTTTCTTT.